This T cell receptor beta chain was documented in a study of control samples from healthy donors and cancer patients. The method was immunoSEQ multiplex PCR; TCRdb's version includes in-frame clones alone and lacks a portion of them. The table includes roughly 76,000 clones, about 94% detected once. The sample was blood. The TCR comes from a woman between 18 and 29 years old in good health.

DNA of the CDR3: TGTGCCAGCGGCCATCCGGGGGTGGAGACCCAGTACTTC. Translating it yields CASGHPGVETQYF. This chain joins TRBV7-2 and TRBJ2-5; TRBD2 might be the D (6 bases). Germline V CDR1 and CDR2: SGHTA, FQGNSA. There are 13 residues in the CDR3. The V end lost 8 bases, the J end lost 5 bases, and 15 bases lay between the germline ends.